This entry features one T cell receptor (gamma chain) sequence. The antigen remains undetermined. The CDR3 totals 15 residues. Unmatched junction bases numbered 10, after V lost 0 bases and J lost 5 bases. Germline-derived CDR1 and CDR2 are VTNTFY and YDVSTARD (reference sequence). These data originate in a study of Vδ1+ human thymocytes. Study-level findings and limits: Thymic TRG and TRD repertoires appeared highly polyclonal, with Gaussian CDR3 length distributions.

Extracted RNA was reverse transcribed into cDNA. CDR3 amplicons came from multiplex PCR with pooled V-gene forward and constant-region reverse primers. TCRdb fed the multiplex PCR reads into CATT to redo clone calling. The sample consists of about 36,000 gamma-chain clones, roughly 21% of them appearing once. Between about 96% and 99.6% of sorted thymocytes were Vdelta1+. The chain couples TRGV3 to TRGJ1 or TRGJ2. The receptor was isolated from a girl under two years old who had congenital heart surgery. Input material: Vdelta1+ gamma-delta thymocytes from the thymus. Subset specified: FACS-sorted CD3+ TCRalphabeta- TCRVdelta1+ TCRVdelta2- thymocytes. CDR3 sequence: CATWDRLRWDYKKLF. In DNA, the CDR3 is TGTGCCACCTGGGACAGGCTCCGTTGGGATTATAAGAAACTCTTT.